The rows below give T cell receptor beta chains drawn from one sample of a study of blood T cell repertoires in COVID-19. TCRdb's table, derived via immunoSEQ multiplex PCR, lists solely in-frame clones and lacks some. This repertoire shows about 260,000 clones, about 84% found once; its top ten account for around 1.9%. The sample was PBMCs or T cells enriched from blood (not recorded which). All receptors derive from a woman aged 50 to 60 who had recovered from COVID-19. CDR3s include the opening cysteine and the closing phenylalanine or tryptophan. The D gene is left open where the match is weak.

J gene: TRBJ2-2; V gene: TRBV7-7; D gene: TRBD2; CDR3 protein: CASSLNLAGAPGGELFF
J gene: TRBJ2-3; V gene: TRBV5-6; D gene: TRBD1; CDR3 protein: CASTAGGAVDTQYF
J gene: TRBJ2-1; V gene: TRBV3-1/TRBV3-2; D gene: TRBD2; CDR3 protein: CASSPWTSGGAYEQFF
J gene: TRBJ2-7; V gene: TRBV7-2; D gene: NA; CDR3 protein: CASSLVSQRYSYEQYF
J gene: TRBJ2-4; V gene: TRBV7-3; D gene: TRBD1; CDR3 protein: CASSLGQGMNIQYF
J gene: TRBJ2-2; V gene: TRBV7-9; D gene: NA; CDR3 protein: CASSLRTTGTGELFF
J gene: TRBJ2-3; V gene: TRBV7-9; D gene: NA; CDR3 protein: CASSPPYQGTQYF
J gene: TRBJ1-2; V gene: TRBV7-9; D gene: TRBD1; CDR3 protein: CASSLKGHRGLDYGYTF
J gene: TRBJ1-6; V gene: TRBV2; D gene: TRBD1; CDR3 protein: CASNIQGKNNSPLHF
J gene: TRBJ1-2; V gene: TRBV25-1; D gene: NA; CDR3 protein: CASSHTGQLYGYTF
J gene: TRBJ1-2; V gene: TRBV5-1; D gene: TRBD1; CDR3 protein: CASSTSGQGGNGYTF
J gene: TRBJ1-1; V gene: TRBV12-3/TRBV12-4; D gene: NA; CDR3 protein: CASSFSRDTEAFF
J gene: TRBJ1-5; V gene: TRBV18; D gene: TRBD1; CDR3 protein: CASSRQAGTGSNQPQHF
J gene: TRBJ2-3; V gene: TRBV11-2; D gene: TRBD1; CDR3 protein: CASSPLQGSLVTQYF
J gene: TRBJ1-2; V gene: TRBV4-3; D gene: TRBD1; CDR3 protein: CASSPTGGRYGYTF
J gene: TRBJ2-7; V gene: TRBV28; D gene: TRBD1; CDR3 protein: CASRGQGAPYEQYF
J gene: TRBJ2-1; V gene: TRBV11-2; D gene: NA; CDR3 protein: CASSLGLRAGSYNEQFF
J gene: TRBJ2-1; V gene: TRBV7-6; D gene: TRBD2; CDR3 protein: CASSLKTGGQDEQFF
J gene: TRBJ2-7; V gene: TRBV4-2; D gene: NA; CDR3 protein: CASSQGRRTVSGYEQYF
J gene: TRBJ2-5; V gene: TRBV5-1; D gene: NA; CDR3 protein: CASSLGQPYQETQYF
J gene: TRBJ1-5; V gene: TRBV27; D gene: NA; CDR3 protein: CASTTGTQPQHF
J gene: TRBJ2-1; V gene: TRBV20-1; D gene: TRBD1; CDR3 protein: CSAISGTGEFF
J gene: TRBJ1-2; V gene: TRBV7-2; D gene: TRBD1; CDR3 protein: CASSLDRSYGYTF
J gene: TRBJ2-1; V gene: TRBV19; D gene: TRBD1; CDR3 protein: CASRDSSYNEQFF
J gene: TRBJ2-5; V gene: TRBV19; D gene: TRBD2; CDR3 protein: CASSAGTSGGAETQYF
J gene: TRBJ2-3; V gene: TRBV27; D gene: TRBD2; CDR3 protein: CASLGLATDTQYF
J gene: TRBJ2-7; V gene: TRBV20-1; D gene: NA; CDR3 protein: CSASEDNSYEQYF
J gene: TRBJ1-1; V gene: TRBV7-8; D gene: NA; CDR3 protein: CASSPTSPEAFF
J gene: TRBJ1-2; V gene: TRBV9; D gene: TRBD1; CDR3 protein: CASSAHPRGSNYGYTF
J gene: TRBJ2-6; V gene: TRBV6-2/TRBV6-3; D gene: NA; CDR3 protein: CASSSQGSGANVLTF
J gene: TRBJ2-2; V gene: TRBV11-3; D gene: TRBD2; CDR3 protein: CASSPRGGAITGELFF
J gene: TRBJ2-3; V gene: TRBV11-3; D gene: NA; CDR3 protein: CASSLVSGQSTDTQYF
J gene: TRBJ2-7; V gene: TRBV4-3; D gene: TRBD2; CDR3 protein: CASSFLAGAGEQYF
J gene: TRBJ2-7; V gene: TRBV4-2; D gene: TRBD2; CDR3 protein: CASSQREASYEQYF
J gene: TRBJ1-1; V gene: TRBV9; D gene: NA; CDR3 protein: CASSAGTRGNTEAFF
J gene: TRBJ2-7; V gene: TRBV5-5; D gene: TRBD1; CDR3 protein: CASSGGPDRARSEQYF
J gene: TRBJ1-1; V gene: TRBV7-2; D gene: NA; CDR3 protein: CASSPQPRRTEAFF
J gene: TRBJ1-2; V gene: TRBV3-1/TRBV3-2; D gene: TRBD1; CDR3 protein: CASSQTIGQVSANYGYTF
J gene: TRBJ1-4; V gene: TRBV6-5; D gene: NA; CDR3 protein: CASRGGEKLFF
J gene: TRBJ1-6; V gene: TRBV28; D gene: NA; CDR3 protein: CASSLGVASYNSPLHF
J gene: TRBJ1-5; V gene: TRBV19; D gene: NA; CDR3 protein: CASSIASRGTNQPQHF
J gene: TRBJ2-3; V gene: TRBV7-3; D gene: NA; CDR3 protein: CASSLASLGTDTQYF
J gene: TRBJ2-4; V gene: TRBV7-9; D gene: NA; CDR3 protein: CASSSSRELAKNIQYF
J gene: TRBJ1-5; V gene: TRBV12-3/TRBV12-4; D gene: NA; CDR3 protein: CASSLTVNQPQHF
J gene: TRBJ2-1; V gene: TRBV9; D gene: TRBD1; CDR3 protein: CASSVGQGRVNEQFF
J gene: TRBJ1-3; V gene: TRBV9; D gene: TRBD1; CDR3 protein: CASSPRTGSGNTIYF
J gene: TRBJ1-3; V gene: TRBV29-1; D gene: NA; CDR3 protein: CSVAPRGTGNTIYF
J gene: TRBJ1-2; V gene: TRBV7-6; D gene: TRBD1; CDR3 protein: CASSSETGVNYGYTF
J gene: TRBJ2-7; V gene: TRBV5-8; D gene: NA; CDR3 protein: CASSLAERAHEQYF
J gene: TRBJ1-5; V gene: TRBV18; D gene: TRBD1; CDR3 protein: CASSSGQPLGNQPQHF
J gene: TRBJ1-5; V gene: TRBV16; D gene: NA; CDR3 protein: CASSHQGNQPQHF
J gene: TRBJ2-5; V gene: TRBV28; D gene: TRBD2; CDR3 protein: CASSLLVAGVGETQYF
J gene: TRBJ1-2; V gene: TRBV9; D gene: TRBD1; CDR3 protein: CASSADRGVGGYTF